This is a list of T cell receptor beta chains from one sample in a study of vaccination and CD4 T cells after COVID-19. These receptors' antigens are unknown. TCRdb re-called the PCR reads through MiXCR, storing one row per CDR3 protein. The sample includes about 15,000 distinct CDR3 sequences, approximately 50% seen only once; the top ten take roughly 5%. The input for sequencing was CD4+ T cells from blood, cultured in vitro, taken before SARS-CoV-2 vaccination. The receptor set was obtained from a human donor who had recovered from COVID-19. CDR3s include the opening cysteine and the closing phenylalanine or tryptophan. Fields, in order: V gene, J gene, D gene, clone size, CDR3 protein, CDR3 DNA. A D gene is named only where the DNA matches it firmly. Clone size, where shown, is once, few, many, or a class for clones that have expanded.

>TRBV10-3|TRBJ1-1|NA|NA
CAISDSGVPDSSSFF
TGTGCCATCAGTGACTCGGGGGTTCCCGATTCGTCGTCTTTCTTT
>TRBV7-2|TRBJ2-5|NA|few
CASSSNPRGTQYF
TGTGCCAGCAGCTCCAACCCCCGGGGGACCCAGTACTTC
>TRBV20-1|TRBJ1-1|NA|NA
CSARAGVSGAFF
TGCAGTGCTCGCGCGGGGGTAAGTGGAGCTTTCTTT
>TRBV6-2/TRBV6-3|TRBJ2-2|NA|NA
CASSYSSGWRDTGELFF
TGTGCCAGCAGTTACTCTTCGGGCTGGCGGGACACCGGGGAGCTGTTTTTT
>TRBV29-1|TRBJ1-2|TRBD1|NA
CSVGEERTGANYGYTF
TGCAGCGTTGGTGAGGAAAGGACAGGGGCTAACTATGGCTACACCTTC
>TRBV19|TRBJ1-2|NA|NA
CASNNLYGYTF
TGTGCCAGTAATAATCTCTATGGCTACACCTTC
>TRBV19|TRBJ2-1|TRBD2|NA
CASTTAAGTAPNEQFF
TGTGCCAGTACCACCGCAGCGGGGACTGCACCTAATGAGCAGTTCTTC
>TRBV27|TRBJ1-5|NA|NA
CASSFSGGGNQPQHF
TGTGCCAGCAGTTTTTCCGGGGGCGGCAATCAGCCCCAGCATTTT
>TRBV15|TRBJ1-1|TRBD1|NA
CATSRGDGQGAFF
TGTGCCACCAGCAGGGGCGATGGACAGGGAGCTTTCTTT
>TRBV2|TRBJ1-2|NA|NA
CASTLLNGPTRGGYTF
TGTGCCAGCACCCTCCTTAACGGGCCTACCCGGGGTGGCTACACCTTC